This T cell receptor (beta chain) is drawn from a study of blood T cell repertoires in COVID-19 (TCRdb year 2020). Looking at the study overall: Samples from collaborators originated in the United States, Italy and Spain and spanned both the acute and convalescent phases of COVID-19. The material from the prospective study consisted of cDNA or gDNA derived from T cells, B-cell-depleted T cells, or PBMCs. Subjects who had been exposed to COVID-19, were actively infected with it, or had recovered from it provided the deeply sampled blood TCRbeta repertoires that made up the dataset. The repertoires were released in a freely available public database meant as a resource for research on the immune response to SARS-CoV-2. Samples came from the ongoing ImmuneRACE study (first 160 participants) plus 1,254 subjects from 6 global collaborators. Sample metadata almost always included a de-identified subject ID, COVID-19 status, age in years and sex. HLA class I and class II types, where available, came from metadata supplied by the sample provider rather than from assay-based typing.

TCRbeta CDR3 regions were amplified from genomic DNA using the immunoSEQ Assay, a bias-controlled multiplex PCR. Concerning the study's data processing: The number of nucleated cells in each sample was estimated by amplification of reference gene primers within the assay. To quantify the absolute abundance of each unique TCRbeta CDR3 rearrangement, sequence reads were collapsed and filtered. For each sample, productive Simpson clonality was calculated as the square root of Simpson's diversity index across productive rearrangements. TCRdb retrieved this table from immuneACCESS and kept in-frame rearrangements only. Not all clones are present; in checked studies, unresolved V genes account for under half, and no reason is known for the remainder. The DNA gave D and trimming, while V, J and clone size come from that table. The sample records roughly 110,000 clones, about 88% of which are singletons. 7.5% to 9.5% of the sample belongs to the ten largest clones.

Another Seattle source contributed samples from volunteer blood donors who had recovered from COVID-19. Each collaborating institution followed its own protocols to collect whole blood in K2EDTA tubes. For TCRbeta analysis, collaborator samples were shipped as frozen whole blood, as isolated PBMCs, or as DNA extracted from either sample type. This clone was counted between two and nine times. What this receptor recognizes is not known. No clone much larger than this one lies a single base away; base qualities are absent. Broad study findings and their caveats: The quantity of clinical and demographic metadata differed by source and by participant and was supplied without curation.

Trimming removed 1 base from V and 7 bases from J; the gene matches leave 15 bases unexplained. Taken from cysteine to phenylalanine, the CDR3 has 19 residues. Here the CDR3 DNA is all that survives: 57 bases in frame from base 1. Based on the germline V gene, the CDR1 and CDR2 sequences are SGHVS and FNYEAQ. Recombination linked TRBV7-6 to TRBJ2-1; 11 central bases correspond to TRBD1. Sample: peripheral blood. The clonotype was recovered from a woman in her 70s who had recovered from COVID-19. CDR3 sequence: CASSLVRTGGLRVTNEQFF. The nucleotide sequence is given as TGTGCCAGCAGCTTAGTAAGGACAGGGGGCCTCAGGGTAACGAATGAGCAGTTCTTC.